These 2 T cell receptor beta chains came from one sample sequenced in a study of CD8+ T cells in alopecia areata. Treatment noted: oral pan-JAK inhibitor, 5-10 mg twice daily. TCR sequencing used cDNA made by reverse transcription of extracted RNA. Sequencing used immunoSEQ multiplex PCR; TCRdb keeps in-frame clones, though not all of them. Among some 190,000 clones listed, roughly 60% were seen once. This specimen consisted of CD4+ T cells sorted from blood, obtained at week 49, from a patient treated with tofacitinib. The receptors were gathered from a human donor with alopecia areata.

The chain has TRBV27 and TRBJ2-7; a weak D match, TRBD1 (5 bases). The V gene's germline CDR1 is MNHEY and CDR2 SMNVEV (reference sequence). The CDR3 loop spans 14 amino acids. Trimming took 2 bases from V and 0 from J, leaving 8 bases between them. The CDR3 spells CASSLSDSSYEQYF. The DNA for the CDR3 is TGTGCCAGCAGTTTAAGTGACAGCTCCTACGAGCAGTACTTC.

In nucleotides, the CDR3 is TGTGCCAGCAGTGAGACTCGACAGACACTTAACTATGGCTACACCTTC. The encoded protein is CASSETRQTLNYGYTF. This chain connects TRBV2 to TRBJ1-2, with a possible D match to TRBD1 (5 bases). Trimming pared 3 bases from V and 1 base from J, leaving 15 bases between. The CDR3 loop spans 16 amino acids. Germline V gene lookup returns CDR1 SNHLY and CDR2 FYNNEI. Full variable domain (rest looked up from reference TRBV2 and TRBJ1-2): EPEVTQTPSHQVTQMGQEVILRCVPISNHLYFYWYRQILGQKVEFLVSFYNNEISEKSEIFDDQFSVERPDGSNFTLKIRSTKLEDSAMYFCASSETRQTLNYGYTFGSGTRLTVV.